This T cell receptor (beta chain) was sequenced in a study of CD8+CD57+ T cells in acquired aplastic anemia. The wider study: Each DNA sample taken from sorted CD4+ and CD8+ cells came to 2.5 to 4 ug on average. Where healthy donors were concerned, CD4+ cells averaged approximately 10 million reads. Study-wide results and limits: Between patients and controls, roughly 29 CD8+ CDR3 sequences were found in common. Patients showed no significant difference from controls in CD8+ Simpson's diversity.

This clonotype was found a few times. Its antigen is unidentified. TCR beta VDJ and CDR3 profiles were obtained from a genomic DNA template. One entry per CDR3 protein results from TCRdb running MiXCR on the reads. The repertoire has 150,000 to 200,000 distinct CDR3 sequences, under 55% of them found once; the top ten carry 2.5% to 3.5%. Between the trimmed V and J ends, which lost 2 bases and 5 bases, there was a span of 13 bases. Germline-derived CDR1 and CDR2 are DFQATT and SNEGSKA (reference sequence). The CDR3 has 15 amino acids. Sequencing was performed on sorted CD4+, CD8+, or CD8+CD57+ T cells (not recorded which) from PBMCs. The receptor's source is a human donor in good health. The chain combines TRBV20-1 with TRBJ1-6, with D perhaps TRBD1 (6 bases). CDR3 DNA sequence: TGCAGTGCTAGATCCAGGACAGTGAATAATTCACCCCTCCACTTT. Its translation: CSARSRTVNNSPLHF.